One sample yielded the 14 T cell receptor beta chains listed below, sequenced in a study of cytomegalovirus exposure and HLA in healthy donors. The PCR contained 60 Vbeta and 13 Jbeta primers. TCRdb's copy holds only in-frame clones and misses some; the assay was immunoSEQ multiplex PCR. The sample has over 150,000 clones, 82% seen once; the top ten hold around 0.1%. Input material: PBMCs. The receptors shown here come from a boy aged 2-9 years in good health and CMV-seronegative.

This chain joins TRBV23-1 and TRBJ1-2, with 8 bases identical to TRBD1. TRBV23-1 is placed among ORFs of uncertain function. V lost 2 bases and J lost 3; bases outside the gene matches: 11. The CDR3 consists of 17 residues. This chain's CDR3 is CASSQGGGQALHYGYTF. CDR3 bases: TGCGCCAGCAGTCAAGGGGGGGGACAGGCCCTTCACTATGGCTACACCTTC.

V gene TRBV11-2 combines with J gene TRBJ1-2, with 7 positions matching TRBD1. V shed 5 bases, J shed 4 bases, and the junction held 4 bases outside the gene matches. The CDR3 runs to 13 residues. Germline CDR1 and CDR2: SGHAT and FQNNGV. The DNA for the CDR3 is TGTGCCAGCAGCCCGACAGGGACCTATGGCTACACCTTC. Translation: CASSPTGTYGYTF.

This sequence joins TRBV5-5 and TRBJ2-1; 8 bases match TRBD2. CDR3 length: 14 residues. Germline V CDR1 and CDR2: SGHKS, YYEKEE (reference sequence). Germline trimming cut 1 base from V and 8 bases from J; bases unmatched to any gene: 5. DNA for the CDR3: TGTGCCAGCAGCTTGAGGACTAGCCTAGATGAGCAGTTCTTC. It translates to CASSLRTSLDEQFF.

Turning to this clone: Germline is not matched at one junction end, which may reflect a read error. The V call is TRBV5-6, the J call TRBJ2-4; 9 bases are shared with TRBD1. CDR3 length: 16 residues. Germline CDR1 and CDR2: SGHDT and YYEEEE. The CDR3 reads CASSWGTGSGQNSQYF. The CDR3 DNA sequence: TGTGCCAGCAGCTGGGGGACAGGGAGCGGCCAAAACAGTCAGTACTTC.

This sequence joins TRBV7-6 and TRBJ1-2, with D possibly TRBD1 on 5 matching bases. The CDR3 runs to 14 residues. With 5 bases removed from V and 1 base from J, the gap between germline ends came to 11 bases. Germline V gives CDR1 SGHVS, CDR2 FNYEAQ. The chain's CDR3 is CASSPTDSNYGYTF. DNA of the CDR3: TGTGCCAGCAGCCCCACTGACAGTAACTATGGCTACACCTTC.

This clone appeared a single time. The chain employs TRBV7-2 and TRBJ2-7; a weak D match, TRBD1 (5 bases). This CDR3 is built from 16 residues. Looked up from germline, CDR1 is SGHTA and CDR2 is FQGNSA. V lost 5 bases and J lost 3, with 20 bases in between. For the CDR3, the DNA is TGTGCCAGCAGCCAGGGCTGGCAGGGTTTTTTCTACGAGCAGTACTTC. Its translation is CASSQGWQGFFYEQYF.

The rearrangement joins TRBV6-1 to TRBJ2-1; D might be TRBD1 (5 bases). V was clipped by 2 bases and J by 7 bases, with 12 bases between them. Germline CDR1 MNHNS, CDR2 SASEGT. CDR3 length: 14 residues. CDR3: CASSEPSRANEQFF. CDR3 DNA: TGTGCCAGCAGTGAACCTTCCAGGGCGAATGAGCAGTTCTTC.

The chain uses TRBV6-1 and TRBJ2-5, with 11 bases aligning to TRBD1. TRBJ2-7 matches the DNA end more closely, so the J call is doubtful. Germline V gives CDR1 MNHNS, CDR2 SASEGT. The CDR3 loop spans 15 amino acids. DNA for the CDR3: TGTGCCAGCAGTGTCGTGGACAGGGGGCCCTACGAGCAGTACTTC. This codes for CASSVVDRGPYEQYF.

The J gene is TRBJ1-1, the V gene TRBV6-6, with 10 bases matching TRBD1. CDR3 length: 16 residues. The V gene end was trimmed by 4 bases and the J gene end by 3 bases; junction bases not matched to a gene: 8. The germline CDR1 and CDR2 sequences are MNHNY and SVGAGI (reference sequence). Written as DNA, the CDR3 is TGTGCCAGCAGTTCCCTCCGGACAGGGGGGCACACTGAAGCTTTCTTT. Translation gives CASSSLRTGGHTEAFF.

The V call is TRBV4-2, the J call TRBJ2-5; TRBD1 agrees at 7 bases. The tail of the sequence fits TRBJ2-7 better, so the J call may be wrong. The germline V gene encodes CDR1 LGHNA and CDR2 YNFKEQ. CDR3 length equals 14 residues. CDR3 region: CASSLGTEIYEQYF. DNA for the CDR3: TGTGCCAGCAGCCTCGGGACAGAGATCTACGAGCAGTACTTC.

The chain employs TRBV4-2 and TRBJ2-1; 9 bases agree with TRBD2. CDR1 is LGHNA, CDR2 YNFKEQ, per germline. The ends lost 3 bases at V and 9 bases at J; junction bases unmatched: 9. This CDR3 has 15 residues. The CDR3, as DNA: TGTGCCAGCAGCCAGGCTTATCGGACTAGCGCTGAGCAGTTCTTC. Its translation: CASSQAYRTSAEQFF.

V gene TRBV19 combines with J gene TRBJ1-1, with 8 bases aligning to TRBD1. The germline gives CDR1 LNHDA, CDR2 SQIVND (reference sequence). The CDR3 consists of 14 residues. V lost 3 bases and J lost 1; bases outside the gene matches: 1. The CDR3 sequence: CASSMDRENTEAFF. DNA for the CDR3: TGTGCCAGTAGTATGGACAGGGAGAACACTGAAGCTTTCTTT.

The chain combines TRBV4-2 with TRBJ2-7; 14 bases fit TRBD2. Germline CDR1 is LGHNA and CDR2 is YNFKEQ. J lost 1 base, V lost 8 bases, and 4 bases had no gene match. There are 15 residues in the CDR3. CDR3 loop: CASRTSGGLSYEQYF. The CDR3 DNA sequence: TGTGCCAGCCGGACTAGCGGGGGGCTATCCTACGAGCAGTACTTC.

This clone was detected once. The rearrangement joins TRBV29-1 to TRBJ2-1; weak D call: TRBD1 (8 bases). The CDR3 contains 15 residues. Looked up from germline, CDR1 is SQVTM and CDR2 is ANQGSEA. Deletions cut 6 bases from V and 0 bases from J, with 15 bases between. CDR3 sequence reads: CSVRAGQVSYNEQFF. CDR3 nucleotides: TGCAGCGTACGAGCGGGACAGGTCTCCTACAATGAGCAGTTCTTC.